One T cell receptor beta chain is described in this entry. Its target is unknown. This entry comes from a study of shared clonotypes between healthy human individuals. Study-wide findings and caveats: Tissues were not sampled, only blood, and their repertoires likely differ. Compared with clonotypes that all four donors shared, non-shared clonotypes had lower generation probabilities.

Each subset's genomic DNA was split evenly across several immunoSEQ plates. The table came from immunoSEQ multiplex PCR; TCRdb's copy has only in-frame clones and leaves some out. The sample shows about 700,000 clones, 92% of them seen only once. Naive CD8 cells lacked CD45RO and underwent positive selection for CCR7, leaving out terminally differentiated effector memory CD45RA+ cells. Those who donated, Caucasian adults without exception, all lived in Nashville, Tennessee. The CDR3 runs 14 residues. In germline, CDR1 is SNHLY, CDR2 FYNNEI. After removal of 11 bases from V and 1 base from J, the junction contained 6 bases not matched to a gene.

The source of this sequence is a man aged 25 to 40 in good health. The source material was naive CD8+ T cells sorted from blood. The rearrangement links TRBV2 to TRBJ2-5; 11 nucleotides match TRBD2. DNA for the CDR3: TGTGCCTGGACTAGCGGGCCGGGCCAAGAGACCCAGTACTTC. Protein: CAWTSGPGQETQYF.